This is a list of T cell receptor beta chains from one sample in a study of cytomegalovirus exposure and HLA in healthy donors. Profiling relied on immunoSEQ multiplex PCR, and the TCRdb table lists in-frame clones only, not all of them. The sample includes about 110,000 clones, 75% seen only once; the top ten take 2.5%. The sequenced sample was PBMCs. The receptors derive from a man in his forties in good health and CMV-seronegative. Both conserved end residues are part of each CDR3. The D gene is left open where the match is weak. Clone size is shown for a subset of rows, as once, few, many or a class of expanded clone.

>NA|NA|TRBV5-5|TRBJ2-7
TGTGCCAGCAGCCATCCCAGCCGCGGGGGCAGAGACTACGAGCAGTACTTC
CASSHPSRGGRDYEQYF
>NA|NA|TRBV25-1|TRBJ2-7
TGTGCCAGCAGTGACCACACGGACAGAGGAGAACAGTACTTC
CASSDHTDRGEQYF
>once|NA|TRBV6-1|TRBJ1-4
TGTGCCAGCAGCGCAGGGGCAACTAATGAAAAACTGTTTTTT
CASSAGATNEKLFF
>NA|NA|TRBV7-9|TRBJ2-2
TGTGCCAGCAGAACAGACACCGGGGAGCTGTTTTTT
CASRTDTGELFF
>NA|NA|TRBV19|TRBJ1-2
TGTGCCAGTAGCGTAAGGGCCTCCGGGAGTGGCTACACCTTC
CASSVRASGSGYTF
>few|NA|TRBV15|TRBJ2-1
TGTGCCACCAGCAGAGATTCGGCCGAGGGCTACAATGAGCAGTTCTTC
CATSRDSAEGYNEQFF
>NA|NA|TRBV29-1|TRBJ2-5
TGCAGCGCCCGTTCAGGGCCCCAAGAGACCCAGTACTTC
CSARSGPQETQYF
>NA|NA|TRBV29-1|TRBJ2-2
TGCAGCGTTGGAGGGGGAGGGGTTGGCACCGGGGAGCTGTTTTTT
CSVGGGGVGTGELFF
>NA|NA|TRBV5-1|TRBJ2-7
TGCGCCAGCAGCTTGGGTGCGGCGGGGCCGGGGGAACCCGGGGTCTTC
CASSLGAAGPGEPGVF
>once|NA|TRBV2|TRBJ1-2
TGTGCCAGCAGGATGGCACAGATCCGCTATGGCTACACCTTC
CASRMAQIRYGYTF
>NA|NA|TRBV14|TRBJ1-1
TGTGCCAGCAGCCAAGGCAGGGGCACTGAAGCTTTCTTT
CASSQGRGTEAFF
>few|TRBD1|TRBV2|TRBJ2-7
TGTGCCAGCACCCCGGACAGGGGGAACGAGCAGTACTTC
CASTPDRGNEQYF
>NA|TRBD1|TRBV9|TRBJ2-7
TGTGCCAGCAGCGCCCGACAGGGGAGTTACGAGCAGTACTTC
CASSARQGSYEQYF
>NA|TRBD1|TRBV9|TRBJ2-2
TGTGCCAGCAGCGACCGGGACAGGGTGTCCGGGGAGCTGTTTTTT
CASSDRDRVSGELFF
>NA|TRBD1|TRBV7-2|TRBJ2-7
TGTGCCAGCAGCTCGGGACAGGGGGCCTACGAGCAGTACTTC
CASSSGQGAYEQYF